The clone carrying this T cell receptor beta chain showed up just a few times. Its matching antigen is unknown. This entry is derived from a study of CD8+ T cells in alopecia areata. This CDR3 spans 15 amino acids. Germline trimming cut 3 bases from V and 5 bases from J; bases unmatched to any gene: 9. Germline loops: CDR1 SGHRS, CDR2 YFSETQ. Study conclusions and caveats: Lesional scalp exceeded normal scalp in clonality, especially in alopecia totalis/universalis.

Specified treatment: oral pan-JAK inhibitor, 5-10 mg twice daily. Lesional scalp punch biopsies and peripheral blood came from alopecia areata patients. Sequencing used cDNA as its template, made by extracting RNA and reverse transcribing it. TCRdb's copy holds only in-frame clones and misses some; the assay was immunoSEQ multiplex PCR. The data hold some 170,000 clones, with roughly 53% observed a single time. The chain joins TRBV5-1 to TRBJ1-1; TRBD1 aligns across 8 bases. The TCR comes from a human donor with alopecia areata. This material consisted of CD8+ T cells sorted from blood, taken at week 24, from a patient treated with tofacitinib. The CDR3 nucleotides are TGCGCCAGCAGCTACGGACAGGGCTCGGGGACTGAAGCTTTCTTT. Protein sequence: CASSYGQGSGTEAFF.